The 9 T cell receptor beta chains listed next were all sequenced from one sample in a study of cytomegalovirus exposure and HLA in healthy donors. This PCR relied on a set of 60 Vbeta primers and 13 Jbeta primers. TCRdb keeps only in-frame clones here, not all; method: immunoSEQ multiplex PCR. The sample records roughly 190,000 clones, 87% being singletons. Sequenced input: PBMCs. These receptor sequences come from a man between 25 and 39 years old in good health and CMV-seronegative.

This chain links TRBV2 with TRBJ1-1; 9 bases match TRBD1. Germline CDR1 SNHLY, CDR2 FYNNEI. The ends lost 8 bases at V and 0 bases at J; junction bases unmatched: 1. The CDR3 runs to 13 residues. The CDR3 sequence: CASGQGLNTEAFF. Written as DNA, the CDR3 is TGTGCCAGCGGACAGGGGTTGAACACTGAAGCTTTCTTT.

This clone was observed a handful of times. The chain employs TRBV20-1 and TRBJ1-1; TRBD1 aligns across 9 bases. CDR1 and CDR2 (germline): DFQATT, SNEGSKA (reference sequence). The CDR3 runs to 10 residues. The ends lost 6 bases at V and 11 bases at J; junction bases unmatched: 4. The CDR3 here is CSALGQGAFF. DNA for the CDR3: TGCAGTGCATTGGGACAGGGCGCTTTCTTT.

The chain is built from TRBV4-1 and TRBJ1-2, with D perhaps matching TRBD1 (6 bases). There are 16 residues in the CDR3. V lost 1 base to trimming and J lost 2 bases, with 14 bases between them. Germline V gene lookup returns CDR1 MGHRA and CDR2 YSYEKL. The CDR3: CASSQVSSGQNYGYTF. The CDR3 DNA reads as TGCGCCAGCAGCCAAGTGTCCTCAGGACAGAACTATGGCTACACCTTC.

The chain recombines TRBV28 with TRBJ2-1, with D possibly TRBD1 on 6 matching bases. V shed 10 bases and J shed 10 bases, with 23 bases lying between them. Germline V gene lookup returns CDR1 MDHEN and CDR2 SYDVKM. The CDR3 sequence is 14 residues long. The CDR3 DNA is TGTGCCACTACGTACCCAGGGGTCTCTGGGGAGCAGTTCTTC. It is translated as CATTYPGVSGEQFF.

This clone has only one observation. The chain carries TRBV6-5 and TRBJ1-1; 9 bases match TRBD1. Germline values: CDR1 MNHEY, CDR2 SVGAGI. The CDR3 totals 13 residues. The trim removed 6 bases at V and 5 bases at J, leaving 4 bases unmatched. The CDR3 nucleotides read TGTGCCAGCAGCCCCGGGACAGGGACTGAAGCTTTCTTT. This codes for CASSPGTGTEAFF.

The rearrangement links TRBV2 to TRBJ2-1, with 7 bases fitting TRBD2. V lost 4 bases and J lost 5; bases outside the gene matches: 11. The CDR3 is 16 residues long. Per the germline V gene, CDR1 is SNHLY and CDR2 is FYNNEI. The CDR3 region has the DNA TGTGCCAGCAGTGTAAGTCTGGCGGGGGTACACAATGAGCAGTTCTTC. It is translated as CASSVSLAGVHNEQFF. The full variable domain, rest sourced from reference TRBV2 and TRBJ2-1, is EPEVTQTPSHQVTQMGQEVILRCVPISNHLYFYWYRQILGQKVEFLVSFYNNEISEKSEIFDDQFSVERPDGSNFTLKIRSTKLEDSAMYFCASSVSLAGVHNEQFFGPGTRLTVL.

V is TRBV9 and J is TRBJ2-2; D uncertain. Germline V CDR1 and CDR2: SGDLS, YYNGEE. V was trimmed by 0 bases and J by 5 bases, leaving 8 bases between them. The CDR3 contains 14 residues. The CDR3 DNA reads as TGTGCCAGCAGCGTAGTCCAGGCGACCGGGGAGCTGTTTTTT. This gives the protein CASSVVQATGELFF.

CDR3 sequence reads: CSVEDQPGVMNTEAFF. The CDR3 region has the DNA TGCAGCGTTGAAGATCAACCGGGGGTCATGAACACTGAAGCTTTCTTT. This rearrangement joins TRBV29-1 to TRBJ1-1; D may be TRBD1 (5 bases). This CDR3 has 16 residues. V dropped 0 bases and J dropped 0 bases, with 14 bases sitting between them. The germline gives CDR1 SQVTM, CDR2 ANQGSEA.

The rearrangement uses TRBV19 and TRBJ2-3; TRBD1 might be the D (6 bases). The CDR3 is made up of 14 amino acids. Between the trimmed V and J ends, which lost 5 bases and 2 bases, there was a span of 11 bases. Germline CDR1 reads LNHDA; CDR2 reads SQIVND (reference sequence). CDR3 amino acids: CASSFGQTTDTQYF. In DNA, the CDR3 is TGTGCCAGTAGTTTCGGACAGACCACAGATACGCAGTATTTT.